The 13 T cell receptor beta chains in this list originate from one sample, sequenced in a study of long-term antiretroviral therapy in people with HIV. Survey-level resolution applied to immunoSEQ assay v3.0. Sequencing used immunoSEQ multiplex PCR; TCRdb keeps in-frame clones, though not all of them. The data contain more than 20,000 clones, approximately 80% of them singletons. Source: unsorted PBMCs, taken 0.3 years after starting antiretroviral therapy. Receptors were obtained from a man in his forties or fifties with HIV.

The J gene is TRBJ2-4, the V gene TRBV4-1; 7 bases are a match to TRBD2. The CDR3 consists of 17 residues. CDR1 is MGHRA and CDR2 is YSYEKL in the germline V gene. J gave up 5 bases and V 5 bases, and 15 bases lay outside the gene matches. The CDR3 DNA reads as TGCGCCAGCAGCAACGATCACCCAGGGAGGGTCCAAAACATTCAGTACTTC. Translated: CASSNDHPGRVQNIQYF.

In its sample, this clone was seen once. The J gene is TRBJ2-5, the V gene TRBV19; TRBD1 matches 9 bases. Germline V gene sequence: CDR1 LNHDA, CDR2 SQIVND (reference sequence). Trimming at V came to 0 bases and at J to 5 bases, leaving 4 bases not matched to a gene. The CDR3 length is 15 residues. As DNA, the CDR3 is TGTGCCAGTAGTATAGACGGGACAGGGTGGGAGACCCAGTACTTC. It specifies CASSIDGTGWETQYF.

CDR3 DNA: TGTGCCAGCAGTGGATGGACAGGGGTTGGCCAGCCCCAGCATTTT. Protein: CASSGWTGVGQPQHF. The chain employs TRBV6-1 and TRBJ1-5, with TRBD1 matching over 9 bases. The ends lost 4 bases at V and 7 bases at J; junction bases unmatched: 8. Germline V gene data show CDR1 as MNHNS and CDR2 as SASEGT. The CDR3 runs to 15 residues.

The chain couples TRBV27 to TRBJ2-1; 10 bases map to TRBD2. CDR1 is MNHEY and CDR2 is SMNVEV in the germline V gene (reference sequence). The CDR3 contains 15 residues. J gave up 4 bases and V 0 bases, and 0 bases lay outside the gene matches. The CDR3 region is CASSLSAGGYNEQFF. DNA of the CDR3: TGTGCCAGCAGTTTATCAGCGGGAGGGTACAATGAGCAGTTCTTC.

V and J are TRBV5-6 and TRBJ2-5; D is unresolved. The CDR3 spans 14 residues. The V gene lost 4 bases and the J gene lost 1 base, with 11 bases spanning the gap. The germline V gene encodes CDR1 SGHDT and CDR2 YYEEEE. The CDR3 here is CASSPQLGQETQYF. DNA of the CDR3: TGTGCCAGCAGCCCCCAGCTAGGCCAAGAGACCCAGTACTTC. The full variable domain, its missing parts supplied by reference TRBV5-6 and TRBJ2-5, is DAGVTQSPTHLIKTRGQQVTLRCSPKSGHDTVSWYQQALGQGPQFIFQYYEEEERQRGNFPDRFSGHQFPNYSSELNVNALLLGDSALYLCASSPQLGQETQYFGPGTRLLVL.

The V call is TRBV7-9, the J call TRBJ1-4, with D perhaps matching TRBD1 (5 bases). Per the germline V gene, CDR1 is SEHNR and CDR2 is FQNEAQ (reference sequence). With 6 bases removed from V and 3 bases from J, the gap between germline ends came to 20 bases. CDR3 size: 17 residues. The CDR3 region is CASSWFVETEANEKLFF. The CDR3 coding sequence is TGTGCCAGCAGTTGGTTCGTGGAGACAGAAGCTAATGAAAAACTGTTTTTT. The full variable domain, its missing parts supplied by reference TRBV7-9 and TRBJ1-4, is DTGVSQNPRHKITKRGQNVTFRCDPISEHNRLYWYRQTLGQGPEFLTYFQNEAQLEKSRLLSDRFSAERPKGSFSTLEIQRTEQGDSAMYLCASSWFVETEANEKLFFGSGTQLSVL.

This clone has more than one count but fewer than ten. The V gene is TRBV9, the J gene TRBJ2-3, with TRBD1 matching 7 bases. V lost 4 bases to trimming and J lost 4 bases; unmatched junction nucleotides: 9. The CDR3 contains 15 residues. Looked up from germline, CDR1 is SGDLS and CDR2 is YYNGEE. In DNA form, the CDR3 reads TGTGCCAGCAGCCTGACAGGGAATGAGGCAGATACGCAGTATTTT. Amino acid sequence: CASSLTGNEADTQYF.

The V gene is TRBV5-1, the J gene TRBJ2-1; D is undetermined. Germline V gives CDR1 SGHRS, CDR2 YFSETQ. This CDR3 region has 12 residues. Trimming removed 1 base at V and 4 bases at J, with 3 bases between. The CDR3 loop reads CASSLNYNEQFF. CDR3 bases: TGCGCCAGCAGCTTGAATTACAATGAGCAGTTCTTC.

With respect to this clone: A far larger clone is off by one base, so a read error is likely. V is TRBV28 and J is TRBJ1-5; D unclear. V shed 6 bases and J shed 1 base, with 13 bases lying between them. The germline CDR1 and CDR2 sequences are MDHEN and SYDVKM. The CDR3 consists of 15 residues. CDR3 protein: CASSPTGRSNQPQHF. DNA for the CDR3: TGTGCCAGCAGCCCGACGGGAAGAAGCAATCAGCCCCAGCATTTT.

This chain uses TRBV6-5 with TRBJ2-5; 8 bases line up with TRBD1. Germline V gives CDR1 MNHEY, CDR2 SVGAGI. This CDR3 comprises 15 residues. Germline trimming cut 5 bases from V and 6 bases from J; bases unmatched to any gene: 11. The CDR3 coding sequence is TGTGCCAGCAGTCCCCCGACAGGGGTGGGCAAGACCCAGTACTTC. Translation gives CASSPPTGVGKTQYF.

The chain's CDR3 is CASSPRWMGRTYNEQFF. DNA for the CDR3: TGTGCCAGCAGCCCAAGGTGGATGGGGAGAACGTACAATGAGCAGTTCTTC. This chain links TRBV7-9 with TRBJ2-1; perhaps TRBD2 as D (5 bases). The V gene lost 5 bases and the J gene lost 4 bases, with 21 bases spanning the gap. From germline, CDR1 is SEHNR and CDR2 FQNEAQ (reference sequence). The CDR3 extends over 17 amino acids.

The chain joins TRBV6-5 to TRBJ2-1; D ambiguous. V was clipped by 8 bases and J by 0 bases, with 8 bases between them. Germline assignment: CDR1 MNHEY and CDR2 SVGAGI. This CDR3 contains 13 residues. The CDR3 protein is CASASSSYNEQFF. CDR3 in DNA: TGTGCCAGCGCTTCGAGCTCCTACAATGAGCAGTTCTTC.

This clone was seen once. The gene calls are TRBV10-3 and TRBJ2-7; 8 nucleotides match TRBD1. The germline gives CDR1 ENHRY, CDR2 SYGVKD. This CDR3 spans 15 amino acids. Trimming at V came to 6 bases and at J to 2 bases, leaving 9 bases not matched to a gene. The CDR3 loop reads CAIREHSDRAYEQYF. DNA for the CDR3: TGTGCCATCAGGGAACATTCGGACAGGGCCTACGAGCAGTACTTC.